A single T cell receptor beta chain is shown here with its context. The repertoire was sequenced with immunoSEQ multiplex PCR; TCRdb's copy has only in-frame clones and lacks some. The sample contains about 90,000 clones, 70% to 90% of which appear only once. The data belong to a study of blood T cell repertoires in COVID-19. Background on the study: The United States, Italy and Spain supplied acute and convalescent COVID-19 samples. Sample material is recorded as cDNA or gDNA derived from T cells, B-cell-depleted T cells, or PBMCs.

The CDR3 loop spans 16 amino acids. Germline V CDR1 and CDR2: LGHDT, YNNKEL (reference sequence). V lost 0 bases, J lost 11 bases, and 9 bases stayed unmatched. This clonotype was obtained from a man older than 75 with active or convalescent COVID-19. The chain employs TRBV3-1 (or the pseudogene TRBV3-2) and TRBJ2-2; 10 nucleotides match TRBD2. Sequencing was done on a sample of peripheral blood. The CDR3 here is CASSQDQGLAGVELFF. The CDR3 coding sequence is TGTGCCAGCAGCCAAGATCAGGGGCTAGCGGGAGTCGAGCTGTTTTTT.